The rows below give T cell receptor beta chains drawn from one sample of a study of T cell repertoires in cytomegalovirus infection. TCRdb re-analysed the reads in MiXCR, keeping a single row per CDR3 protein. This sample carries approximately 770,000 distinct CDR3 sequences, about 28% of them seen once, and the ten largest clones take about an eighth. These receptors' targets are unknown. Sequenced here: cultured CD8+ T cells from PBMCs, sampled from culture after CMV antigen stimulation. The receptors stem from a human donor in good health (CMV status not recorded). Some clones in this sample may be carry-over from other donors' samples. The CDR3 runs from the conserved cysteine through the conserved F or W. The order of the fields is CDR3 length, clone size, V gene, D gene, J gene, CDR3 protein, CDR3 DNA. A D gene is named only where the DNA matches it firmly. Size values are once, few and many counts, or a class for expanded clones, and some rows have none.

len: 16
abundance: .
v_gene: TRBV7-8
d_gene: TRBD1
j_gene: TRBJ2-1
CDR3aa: CASSLGGTGYRDEQFF
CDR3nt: TGTGCCAGCAGCTTAGGCGGGACAGGGTATAGGGATGAGCAGTTCTTC

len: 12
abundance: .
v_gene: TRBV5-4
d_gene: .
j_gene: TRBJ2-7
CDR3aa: CASTLDRSEQYF
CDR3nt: TGTGCCAGCACCCTAGACAGGAGCGAGCAGTACTTC

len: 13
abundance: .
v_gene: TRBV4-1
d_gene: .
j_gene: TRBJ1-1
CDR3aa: CASSPGQLAVAFF
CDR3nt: TGCGCCAGCAGCCCAGGACAGCTGGCAGTAGCTTTCTTT

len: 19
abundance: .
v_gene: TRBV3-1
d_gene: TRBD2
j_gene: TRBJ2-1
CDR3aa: CASSPRLAGAMRSYNEQFF
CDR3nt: TGTGCCAGCAGTCCTAGACTAGCGGGGGCGATGCGCTCCTACAATGAGCAGTTCTTC

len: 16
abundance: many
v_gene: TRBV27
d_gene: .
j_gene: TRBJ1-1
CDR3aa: CASSYGNFLMNTEAFF
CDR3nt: TGTGCCAGCAGTTATGGTAACTTCCTCATGAACACTGAAGCTTTCTTT

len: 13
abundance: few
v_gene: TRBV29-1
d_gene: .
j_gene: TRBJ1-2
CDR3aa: CSVGSGPLYGYTF
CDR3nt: TGCAGCGTTGGTTCAGGGCCCCTTTATGGCTACACCTTC

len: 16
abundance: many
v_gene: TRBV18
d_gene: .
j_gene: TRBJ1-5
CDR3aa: CASSPPTPRGNQPQHF
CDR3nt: TGTGCCAGCTCACCACCTACCCCGAGGGGCAATCAGCCCCAGCATTTT

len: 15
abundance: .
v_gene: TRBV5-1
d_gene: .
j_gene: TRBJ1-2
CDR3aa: CASSLNTAMVDGYTF
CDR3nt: TGCGCCAGCAGCTTGAATACAGCTATGGTCGATGGCTACACCTTC

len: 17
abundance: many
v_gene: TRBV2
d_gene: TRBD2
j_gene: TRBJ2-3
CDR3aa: CASSPFLAGASTDTQYF
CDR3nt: TGTGCCAGCAGTCCTTTTCTAGCGGGGGCTAGCACAGATACGCAGTATTTT

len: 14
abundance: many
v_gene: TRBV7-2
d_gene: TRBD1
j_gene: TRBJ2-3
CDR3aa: CASSYRQGIDTQYF
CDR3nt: TGTGCCAGCAGCTACCGACAGGGGATAGATACGCAGTATTTT

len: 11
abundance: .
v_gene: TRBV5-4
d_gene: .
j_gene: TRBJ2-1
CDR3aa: CASSWGGQSFF
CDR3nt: TGTGCCAGCAGCTGGGGTGGCCAAAGTTTCTTC

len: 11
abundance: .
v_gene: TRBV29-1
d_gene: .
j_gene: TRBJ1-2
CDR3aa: CSVDMGNGYTF
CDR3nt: TGCAGCGTTGACATGGGGAATGGCTACACCTTC

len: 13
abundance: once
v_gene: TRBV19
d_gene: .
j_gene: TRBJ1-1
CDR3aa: CASSVLMNTEAFF
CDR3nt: TGTGCCAGTAGTGTCCTAATGAACACTGAAGCTTTCTTT

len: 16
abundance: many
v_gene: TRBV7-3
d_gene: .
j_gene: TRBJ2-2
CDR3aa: CASSLLGRLNTGELFF
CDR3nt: TGTGCCAGCAGCTTACTAGGACGGCTCAACACCGGGGAGCTGTTTTTT

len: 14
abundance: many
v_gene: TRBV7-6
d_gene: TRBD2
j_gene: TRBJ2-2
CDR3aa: CASSWTSGPGELFF
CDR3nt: TGTGCCAGCAGTTGGACTAGCGGCCCCGGGGAGCTGTTTTTT

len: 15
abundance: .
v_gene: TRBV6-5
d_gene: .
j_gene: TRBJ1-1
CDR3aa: CASSYSSFRNTEAFF
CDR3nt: TGTGCCAGCAGTTACTCCTCTTTCAGGAACACTGAAGCTTTCTTT